This T cell receptor (beta chain) was observed in a study of beta chain features in type 1 diabetes. Points from the study as a whole: Among patients, naive, central memory and Treg TCRB repertoires appeared more similar than among healthy donors. More deletions and fewer insertions at VDJ junctions were seen in type 1 diabetes patients.

Without exception, sorted populations had purity beyond 95%. Germline CDR1 is MNHEY and CDR2 is SVGAGI. The CDR3 is 15 amino acids. V lost 0 bases to trimming and J lost 6 bases, with 11 bases between them. Reverse transcribing all isolated RNA meant expressed TCRB transcripts were sequenced. Clones were read by immunoSEQ multiplex PCR, and TCRdb kept only the in-frame ones, dropping some. The sample holds approximately 90,000 clones; around a third are singletons and the top ten take 0.35% to 0.45%. This clone was found a few times. Its cognate antigen is unknown. The V gene is TRBV6-5, the J gene TRBJ1-4, with TRBD1 as a possible D gene (6 bases). This TCR was recovered from a woman younger than 30 in good health. The sequenced sample consisted of stem cell memory CD4+ T cells from blood. The CDR3 spells CASSYSGNRDEKLFF. The CDR3 bases are TGTGCCAGCAGTTACTCGGGGAACAGGGATGAAAAACTGTTTTTT.